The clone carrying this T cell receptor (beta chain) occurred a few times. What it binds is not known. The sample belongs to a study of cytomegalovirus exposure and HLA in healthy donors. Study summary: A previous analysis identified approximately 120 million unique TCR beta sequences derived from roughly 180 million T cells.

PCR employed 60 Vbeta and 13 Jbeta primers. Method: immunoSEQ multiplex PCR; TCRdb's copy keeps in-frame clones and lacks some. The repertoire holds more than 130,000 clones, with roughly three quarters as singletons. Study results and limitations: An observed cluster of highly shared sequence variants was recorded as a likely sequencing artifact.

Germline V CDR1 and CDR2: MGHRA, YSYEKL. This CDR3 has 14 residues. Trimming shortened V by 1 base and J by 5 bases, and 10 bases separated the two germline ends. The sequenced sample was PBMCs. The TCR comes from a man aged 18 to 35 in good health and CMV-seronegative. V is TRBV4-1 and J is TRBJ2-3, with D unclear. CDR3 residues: CASSQVSRVDTQYF. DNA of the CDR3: TGCGCCAGCAGCCAAGTTTCCCGGGTAGATACGCAGTATTTT.